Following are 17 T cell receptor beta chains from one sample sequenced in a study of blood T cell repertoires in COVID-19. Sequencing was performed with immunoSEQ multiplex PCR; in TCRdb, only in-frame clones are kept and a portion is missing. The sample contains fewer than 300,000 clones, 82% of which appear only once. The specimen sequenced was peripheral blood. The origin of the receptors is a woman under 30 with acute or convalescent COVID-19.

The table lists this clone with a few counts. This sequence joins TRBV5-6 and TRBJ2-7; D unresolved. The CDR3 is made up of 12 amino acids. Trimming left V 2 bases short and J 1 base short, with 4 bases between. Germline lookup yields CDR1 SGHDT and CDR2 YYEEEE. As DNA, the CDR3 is TGTGCCAGCAGCTTCGAGTCCTACGAGCAGTACTTC. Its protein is CASSFESYEQYF. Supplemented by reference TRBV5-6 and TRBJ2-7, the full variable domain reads DAGVTQSPTHLIKTRGQQVTLRCSPKSGHDTVSWYQQALGQGPQFIFQYYEEEERQRGNFPDRFSGHQFPNYSSELNVNALLLGDSALYLCASSFESYEQYFGPGTRLTVT.

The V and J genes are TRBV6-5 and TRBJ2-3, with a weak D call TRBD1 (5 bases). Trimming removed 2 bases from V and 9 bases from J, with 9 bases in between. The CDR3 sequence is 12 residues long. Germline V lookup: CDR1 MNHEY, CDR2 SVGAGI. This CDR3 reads CASSYQGGTQYF. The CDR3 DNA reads TGTGCCAGCAGTTACCAGGGTGGGACGCAGTATTTT.

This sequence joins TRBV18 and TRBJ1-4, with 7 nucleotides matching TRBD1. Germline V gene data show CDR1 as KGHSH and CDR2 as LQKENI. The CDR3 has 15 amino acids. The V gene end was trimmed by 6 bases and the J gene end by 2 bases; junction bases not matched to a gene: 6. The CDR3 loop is CASSPTQGTNEKLFF. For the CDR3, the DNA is TGTGCCAGCTCGCCTACACAGGGGACTAATGAAAAACTGTTTTTT.

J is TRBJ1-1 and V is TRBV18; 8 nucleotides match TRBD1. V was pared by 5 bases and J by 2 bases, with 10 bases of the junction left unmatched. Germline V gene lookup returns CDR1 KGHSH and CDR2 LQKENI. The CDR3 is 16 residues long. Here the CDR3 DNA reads TGTGCCAGCTCAACGCAGACAGGGGAGATCAACACTGAAGCTTTCTTT. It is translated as CASSTQTGEINTEAFF.

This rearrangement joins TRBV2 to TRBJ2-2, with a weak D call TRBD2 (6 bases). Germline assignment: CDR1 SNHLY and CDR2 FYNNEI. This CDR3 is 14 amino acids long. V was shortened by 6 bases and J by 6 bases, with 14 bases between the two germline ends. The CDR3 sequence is CASSHASAAGELFF. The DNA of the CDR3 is TGTGCCAGCAGCCACGCTAGCGCGGCCGGGGAGCTGTTTTTT.

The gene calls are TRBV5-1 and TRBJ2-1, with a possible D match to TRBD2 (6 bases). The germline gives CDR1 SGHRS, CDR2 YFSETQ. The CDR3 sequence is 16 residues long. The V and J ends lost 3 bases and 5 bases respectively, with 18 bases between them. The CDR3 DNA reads TGCGCCAGCAGCTGGGGGGTGGTAGCGGCCAACAATGAGCAGTTCTTC. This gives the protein CASSWGVVAANNEQFF. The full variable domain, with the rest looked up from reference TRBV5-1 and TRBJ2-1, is KAGVTQTPRYLIKTRGQQVTLSCSPISGHRSVSWYQQTPGQGLQFLFEYFSETQRNKGNFPGRFSGRQFSNSRSEMNVSTLELGDSALYLCASSWGVVAANNEQFFGPGTRLTVL.

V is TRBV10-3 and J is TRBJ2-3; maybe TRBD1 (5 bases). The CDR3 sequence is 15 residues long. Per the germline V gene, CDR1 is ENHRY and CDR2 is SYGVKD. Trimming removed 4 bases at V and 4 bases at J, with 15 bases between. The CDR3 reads CAISGWQGGSDTQYF. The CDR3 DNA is TGTGCCATCAGTGGGTGGCAGGGTGGGTCAGATACGCAGTATTTT.

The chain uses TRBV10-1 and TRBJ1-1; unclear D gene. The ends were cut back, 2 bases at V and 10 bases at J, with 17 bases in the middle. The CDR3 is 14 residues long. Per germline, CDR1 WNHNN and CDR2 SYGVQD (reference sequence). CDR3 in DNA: TGCGCCAGCAGTGAGATGCCCGGAGCGCGGGGAGCTTTCTTT. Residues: CASSEMPGARGAFF.

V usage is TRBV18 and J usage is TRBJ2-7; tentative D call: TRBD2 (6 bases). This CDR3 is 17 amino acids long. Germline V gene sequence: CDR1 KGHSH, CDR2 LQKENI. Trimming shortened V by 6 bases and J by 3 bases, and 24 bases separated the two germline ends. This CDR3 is CASSLSAPGGADYEQYF. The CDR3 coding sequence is TGTGCCAGCTCTCTCTCCGCCCCCGGCGGGGCCGACTACGAGCAGTACTTC.

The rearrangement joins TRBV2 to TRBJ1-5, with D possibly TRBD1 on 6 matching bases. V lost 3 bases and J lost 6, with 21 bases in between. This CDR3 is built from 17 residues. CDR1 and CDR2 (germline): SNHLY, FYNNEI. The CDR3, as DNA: TGTGCCAGCAGTGATGGTGTGGGCAGGAAAGGGGGTCAGCCCCAGCATTTT. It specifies CASSDGVGRKGGQPQHF.

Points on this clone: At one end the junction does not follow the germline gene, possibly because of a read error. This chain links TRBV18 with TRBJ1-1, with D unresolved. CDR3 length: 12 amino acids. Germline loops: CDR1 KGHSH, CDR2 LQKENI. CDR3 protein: CASSPHPGAGIF. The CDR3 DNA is TGTGCCAGCTCACCACATCCGGGTGCGGGGATCTTT.

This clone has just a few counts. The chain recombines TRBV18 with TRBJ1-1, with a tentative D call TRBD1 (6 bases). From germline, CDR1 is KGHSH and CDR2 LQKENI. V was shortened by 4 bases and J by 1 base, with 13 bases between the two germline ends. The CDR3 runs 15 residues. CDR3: CASSLQGGGNTEAFF. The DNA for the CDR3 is TGTGCCAGCTCACTACAGGGCGGTGGGAACACTGAAGCTTTCTTT.

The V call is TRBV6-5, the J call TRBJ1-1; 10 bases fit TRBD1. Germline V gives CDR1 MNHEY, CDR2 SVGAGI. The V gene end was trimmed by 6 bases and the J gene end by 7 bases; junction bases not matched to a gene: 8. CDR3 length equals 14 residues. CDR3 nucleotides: TGTGCCAGCAGGGACGGGACAGGGGTTTTTGAAGCTTTCTTT. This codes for CASRDGTGVFEAFF.

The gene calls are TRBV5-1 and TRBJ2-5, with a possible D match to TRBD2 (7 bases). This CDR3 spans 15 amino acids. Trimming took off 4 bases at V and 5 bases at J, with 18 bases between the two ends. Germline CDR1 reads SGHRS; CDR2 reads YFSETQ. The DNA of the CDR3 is TGCGCCAGCAGCAACCTACCGGGGGGCGGTGAGACCCAGTACTTC. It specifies CASSNLPGGGETQYF.

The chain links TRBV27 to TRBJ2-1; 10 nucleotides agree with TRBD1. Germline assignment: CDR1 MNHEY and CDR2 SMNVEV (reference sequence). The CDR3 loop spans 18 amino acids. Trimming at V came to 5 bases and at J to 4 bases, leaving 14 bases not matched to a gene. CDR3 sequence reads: CASSIRGTGEGRYNEQFF. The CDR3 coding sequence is TGTGCCAGCAGTATACGGGGGACAGGGGAGGGTAGGTACAATGAGCAGTTCTTC.

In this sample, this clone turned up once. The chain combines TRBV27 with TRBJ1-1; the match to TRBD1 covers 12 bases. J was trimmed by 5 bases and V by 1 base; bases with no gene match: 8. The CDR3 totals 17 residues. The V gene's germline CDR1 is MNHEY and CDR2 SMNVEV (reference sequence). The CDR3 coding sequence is TGTGCCAGCAGTTTATGGGCTCCGGGACAGGGGGCGACTGAAGCTTTCTTT. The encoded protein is CASSLWAPGQGATEAFF.

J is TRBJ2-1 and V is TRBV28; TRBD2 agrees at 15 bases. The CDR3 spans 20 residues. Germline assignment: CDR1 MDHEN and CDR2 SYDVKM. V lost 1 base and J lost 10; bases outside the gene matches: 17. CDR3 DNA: TGTGCCAGCAGTTTATCGGCCCCCCGGACTAGCGGGAGGGCTAGGCTCGAGCAGTTCTTC. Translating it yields CASSLSAPRTSGRARLEQFF. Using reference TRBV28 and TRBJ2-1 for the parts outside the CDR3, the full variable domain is DVKVTQSSRYLVKRTGEKVFLECVQDMDHENMFWYRQDPGLGLRLIYFSYDVKMKEKGDIPEGYSVSREKKERFSLILESASTNQTSMYLCASSLSAPRTSGRARLEQFFGPGTRLTVL.